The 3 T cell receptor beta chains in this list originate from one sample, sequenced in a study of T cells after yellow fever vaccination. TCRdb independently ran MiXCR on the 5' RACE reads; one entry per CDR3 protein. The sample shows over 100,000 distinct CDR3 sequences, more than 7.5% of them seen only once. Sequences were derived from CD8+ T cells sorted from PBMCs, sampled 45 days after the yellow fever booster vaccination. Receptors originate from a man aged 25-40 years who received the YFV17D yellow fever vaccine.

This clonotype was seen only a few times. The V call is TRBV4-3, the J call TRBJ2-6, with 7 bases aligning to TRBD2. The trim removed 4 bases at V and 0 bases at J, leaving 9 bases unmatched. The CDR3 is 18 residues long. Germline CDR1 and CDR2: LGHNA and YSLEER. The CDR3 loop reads CASSPAREVYSGANVLTF. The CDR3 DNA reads TGCGCCAGCAGCCCGGCACGGGAGGTCTACTCTGGGGCCAACGTCCTGACTTTC.

CDR3 sequence: CASSYSGTAGAYEQYF. The DNA for the CDR3 is TGTGCCAGCAGTTACTCCGGCACAGCGGGAGCCTACGAGCAGTACTTC. The rearrangement joins TRBV6-2 or TRBV6-3 to TRBJ2-7, with 8 bases identical to TRBD2. Germline trimming cut 0 bases from V and 2 bases from J; bases unmatched to any gene: 6. There are 16 residues in the CDR3. Germline CDR1 reads MNHEY; CDR2 reads SVGEGT.

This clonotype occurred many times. CDR3 sequence (DNA): TGTGCCAGCAGCGCAGACAGGGTAGCCGAGCAGTACTTC. Translating it yields CASSADRVAEQYF. The chain employs TRBV9 and TRBJ2-7; 7 nucleotides align to TRBD1. The V segment lost 3 bases and the J segment 6 bases; nucleotides outside the gene matches: 6. CDR3 length: 13 amino acids. From germline, CDR1 is SGDLS and CDR2 YYNGEE. The complete variable domain, with remaining parts taken from reference TRBV9 and TRBJ2-7, reads DSGVTQTPKHLITATGQRVTLRCSPRSGDLSVYWYQQSLDQGLQFLIQYYNGEERAKGNILERFSAQQFPDLHSELNLSSLELGDSALYFCASSADRVAEQYFGPGTRLTVT.